This entry is about one T cell receptor beta chain. Its antigen remains unknown. The table came from immunoSEQ multiplex PCR; TCRdb's copy has only in-frame clones and leaves some out. The sample has approximately 26,000 clones; 69% are singletons. This sample is drawn from a study of T cell clones after liver transplantation. Overall study: HCV positivity affected three of eight recipients; the rest lacked autoimmune or viral indications. General study points: Rather than being deleted, graft donor-reactive T cells may have moved into the graft. Donor-reactive sequences fell more than third party-reactive ones, suggesting partial deletion.

Germline V gives CDR1 MNHEY, CDR2 SVGAGI. The CDR3 is made up of 15 amino acids. Trimming removed 4 bases from V and 5 bases from J, with 16 bases in between. The receptor comes from a human donor who received a liver transplant. The sample was CD4+ T cells from blood, taken before liver transplant. The V gene is TRBV6-5, the J gene TRBJ2-3; D perhaps matches TRBD1 (8 bases). DNA for the CDR3: TGTGCCAGCAGTTCAAGGACAGGGAGGGGAGATACGCAGTATTTT. Translation gives CASSSRTGRGDTQYF.